This T cell receptor (beta chain) was captured in a study of molecular identifiers for immune sequencing clone quantification. Study-wide context: In replicates, RNA from 20,000 or 100,000 naive CD8 cells was divided five ways and four parts were sequenced.

Trimming took off 2 bases at V and 1 base at J, with 14 bases between the two ends. The CDR3 is made up of 17 amino acids. Germline CDR1 reads SEHNR; CDR2 reads FQNEAQ (reference sequence). Using 10%, 30% or 50% RNA, naive CD8 libraries were derived from approximately 20,000 to 1,000,000 sorted cells. Sorting recovered naive CD8 T cells on a CD8+CD4-CCR7+CD45RA+ profile. Listed TCR primers and previously described methods were used for bulk TCR libraries. TCRdb re-analysed the PCR reads in MiXCR, keeping a single row per CDR3 protein. The table shows about 70,000 distinct CDR3 sequences, with approximately 18% occurring only once. This clonotype has ten or more counts.

V usage is TRBV7-9 and J usage is TRBJ1-4; D perhaps matches TRBD1 (6 bases). Sequenced sample: naive CD8+ T cells from blood, with Jurkat cell RNA spiked in. Subset noted: FACS-sorted CD8+CD4-CCR7+CD45RA+ naive T cells. The source of this sequence is a human donor in good health. Some libraries in this study had Jurkat cell RNA spiked in. The CDR3 sequence is CASSLPWGLGTNEKLFF. CDR3 DNA sequence: TGTGCCAGCAGCTTACCCTGGGGGCTTGGAACTAATGAAAAACTGTTTTTT.